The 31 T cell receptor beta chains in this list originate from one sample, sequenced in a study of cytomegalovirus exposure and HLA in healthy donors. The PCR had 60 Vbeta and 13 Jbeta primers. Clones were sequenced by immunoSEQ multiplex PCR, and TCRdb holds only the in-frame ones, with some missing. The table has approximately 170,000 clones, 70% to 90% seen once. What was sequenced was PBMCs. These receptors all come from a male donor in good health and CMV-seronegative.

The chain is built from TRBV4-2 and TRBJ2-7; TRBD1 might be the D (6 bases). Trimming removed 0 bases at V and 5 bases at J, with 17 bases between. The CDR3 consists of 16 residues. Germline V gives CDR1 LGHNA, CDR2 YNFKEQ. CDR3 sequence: CASSQDLQGNLHEQYF. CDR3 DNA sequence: TGTGCCAGCAGCCAAGATTTGCAGGGGAATCTGCACGAGCAGTACTTC.

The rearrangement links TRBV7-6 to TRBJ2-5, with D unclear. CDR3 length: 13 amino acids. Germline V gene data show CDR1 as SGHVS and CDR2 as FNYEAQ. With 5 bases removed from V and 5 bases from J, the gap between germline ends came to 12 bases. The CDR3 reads CASSPPEQETQYF. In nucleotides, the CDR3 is TGTGCCAGCAGCCCACCTGAACAGGAGACCCAGTACTTC.

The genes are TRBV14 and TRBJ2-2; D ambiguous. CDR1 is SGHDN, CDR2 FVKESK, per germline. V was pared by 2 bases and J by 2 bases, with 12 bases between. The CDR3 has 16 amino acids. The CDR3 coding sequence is TGTGCCAGCAGCCAAAGATTTACTGCAAACACCGGGGAGCTGTTTTTT. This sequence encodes CASSQRFTANTGELFF.

CDR3 in amino acids: CASSNGGAISYEQYF. CDR3 in DNA: TGTGCCAGCAGTAATGGCGGGGCGATCAGCTACGAGCAGTACTTC. This chain connects TRBV27 to TRBJ2-7; possibly TRBD2 for D (6 bases). Deletions cut 5 bases from V and 3 bases from J, with 17 bases between. From germline, CDR1 is MNHEY and CDR2 SMNVEV (reference sequence). The CDR3 has 15 residues.

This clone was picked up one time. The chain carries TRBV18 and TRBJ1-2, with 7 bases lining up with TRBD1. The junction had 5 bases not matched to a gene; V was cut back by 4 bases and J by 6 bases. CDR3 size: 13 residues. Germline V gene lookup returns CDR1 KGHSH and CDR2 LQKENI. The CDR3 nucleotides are TGTGCCAGCTCACGCGACAGGGTTGATGGCTACACCTTC. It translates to CASSRDRVDGYTF.

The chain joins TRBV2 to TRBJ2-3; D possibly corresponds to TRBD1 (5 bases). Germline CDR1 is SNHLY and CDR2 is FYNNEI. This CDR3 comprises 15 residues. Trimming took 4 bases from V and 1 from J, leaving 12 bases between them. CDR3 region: CASSGTQIRTDTQYF. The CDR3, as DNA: TGTGCCAGCAGTGGGACACAGATCCGCACAGATACGCAGTATTTT.

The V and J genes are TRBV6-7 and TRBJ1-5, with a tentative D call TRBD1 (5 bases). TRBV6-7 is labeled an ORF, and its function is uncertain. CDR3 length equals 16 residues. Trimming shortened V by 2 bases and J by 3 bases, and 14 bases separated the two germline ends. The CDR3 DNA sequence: TGTGCCAGCAGTTACCCGCTGGGGCAGCCCAATCAGCCCCAGCATTTT. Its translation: CASSYPLGQPNQPQHF.

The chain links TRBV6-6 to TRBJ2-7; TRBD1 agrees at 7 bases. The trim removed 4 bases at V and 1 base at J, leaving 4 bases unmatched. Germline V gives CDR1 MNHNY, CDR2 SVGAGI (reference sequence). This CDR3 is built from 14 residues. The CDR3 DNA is TGTGCCAGCAGTTCGACAGGGCGTTCCTACGAGCAGTACTTC. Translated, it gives CASSSTGRSYEQYF.

The DNA of the CDR3 is TGTGCCAGCAGTTACACCAGGGATTTAACTGAAGCTTTCTTT. It encodes CASSYTRDLTEAFF. The chain couples TRBV6-5 to TRBJ1-1; TRBD1 is a possible D gene (5 bases). Germline lookup yields CDR1 MNHEY and CDR2 SVGAGI. CDR3 size: 14 residues. Between the trimmed V and J ends, which lost 2 bases and 5 bases, there was a span of 12 bases.

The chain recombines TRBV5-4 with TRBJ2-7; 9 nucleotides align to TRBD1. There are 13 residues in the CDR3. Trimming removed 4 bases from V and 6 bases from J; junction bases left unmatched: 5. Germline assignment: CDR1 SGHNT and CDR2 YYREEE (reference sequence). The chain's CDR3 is CASSPDRGPEQYF. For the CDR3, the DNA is TGTGCCAGCAGCCCGGACAGGGGACCCGAGCAGTACTTC.

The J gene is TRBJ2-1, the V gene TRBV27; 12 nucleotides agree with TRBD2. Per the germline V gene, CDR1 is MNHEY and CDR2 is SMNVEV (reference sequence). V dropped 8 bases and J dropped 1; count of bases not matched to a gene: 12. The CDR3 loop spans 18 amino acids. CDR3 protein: CASREGQLAGGSYNEQFF. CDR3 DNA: TGTGCCAGCCGGGAGGGCCAACTAGCGGGGGGTTCCTACAATGAGCAGTTCTTC.

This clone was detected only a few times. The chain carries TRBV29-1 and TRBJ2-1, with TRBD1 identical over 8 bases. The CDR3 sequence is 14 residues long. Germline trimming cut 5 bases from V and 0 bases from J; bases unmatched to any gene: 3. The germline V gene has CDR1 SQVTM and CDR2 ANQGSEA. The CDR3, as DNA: TGCAGCGTTCCGGGACAGGTCTCCTACAATGAGCAGTTCTTC. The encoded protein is CSVPGQVSYNEQFF.

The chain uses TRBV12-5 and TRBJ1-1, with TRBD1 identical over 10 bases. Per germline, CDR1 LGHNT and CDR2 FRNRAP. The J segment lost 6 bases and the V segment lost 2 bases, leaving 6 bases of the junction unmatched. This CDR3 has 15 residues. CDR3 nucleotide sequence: TGTGCTAGTGGTTTGACGGACAGGGGGTTGGCTGAAGCTTTCTTT. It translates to CASGLTDRGLAEAFF.

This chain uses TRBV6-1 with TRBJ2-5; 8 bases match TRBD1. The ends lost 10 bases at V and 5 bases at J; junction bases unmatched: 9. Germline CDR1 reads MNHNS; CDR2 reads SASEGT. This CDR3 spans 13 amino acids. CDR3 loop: CATNRGAGETQYF. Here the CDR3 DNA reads TGTGCCACCAACAGGGGGGCCGGGGAGACCCAGTACTTC.

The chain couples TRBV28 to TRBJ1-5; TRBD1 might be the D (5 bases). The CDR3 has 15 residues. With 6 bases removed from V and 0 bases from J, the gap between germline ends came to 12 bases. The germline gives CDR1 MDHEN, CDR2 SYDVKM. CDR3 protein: CASRARGNSNQPQHF. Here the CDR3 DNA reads TGTGCCAGCAGAGCCCGGGGGAATAGCAATCAGCCCCAGCATTTT.

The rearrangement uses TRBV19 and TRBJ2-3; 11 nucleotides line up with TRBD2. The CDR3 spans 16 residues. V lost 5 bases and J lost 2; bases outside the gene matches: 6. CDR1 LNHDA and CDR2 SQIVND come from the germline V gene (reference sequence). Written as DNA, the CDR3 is TGTGCCAGTAGTTACTCTAGCGGGGGGTACACAGATACGCAGTATTTT. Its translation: CASSYSSGGYTDTQYF.

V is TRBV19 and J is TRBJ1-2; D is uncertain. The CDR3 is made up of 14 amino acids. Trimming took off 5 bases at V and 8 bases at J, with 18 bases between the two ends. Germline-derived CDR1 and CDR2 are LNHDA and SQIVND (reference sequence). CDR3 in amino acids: CASSGHGEIQGYTF. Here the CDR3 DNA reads TGTGCCAGTAGTGGGCACGGGGAGATTCAAGGCTACACCTTC.

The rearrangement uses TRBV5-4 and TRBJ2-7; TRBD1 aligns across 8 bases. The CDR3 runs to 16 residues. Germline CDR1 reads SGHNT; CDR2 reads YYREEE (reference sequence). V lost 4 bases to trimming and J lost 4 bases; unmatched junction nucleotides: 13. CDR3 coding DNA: TGTGCCAGCAGCCCGACCCCGTCGGGACAGGTTTACGAGCAGTACTTC. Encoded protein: CASSPTPSGQVYEQYF.

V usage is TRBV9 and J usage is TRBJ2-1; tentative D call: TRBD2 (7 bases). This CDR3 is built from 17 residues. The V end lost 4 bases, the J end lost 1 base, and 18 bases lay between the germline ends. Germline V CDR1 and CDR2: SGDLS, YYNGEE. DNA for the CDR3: TGTGCCAGCAGCACAGTAGGGGGGGCTGGGTCCTACAATGAGCAGTTCTTC. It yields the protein CASSTVGGAGSYNEQFF.

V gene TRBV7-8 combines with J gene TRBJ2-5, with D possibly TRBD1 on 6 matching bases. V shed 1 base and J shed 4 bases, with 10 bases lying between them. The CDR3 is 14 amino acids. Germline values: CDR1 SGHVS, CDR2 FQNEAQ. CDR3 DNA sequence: TGTGCCAGCAGCTTAGGAGCAGGGGTAGAGACCCAGTACTTC. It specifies CASSLGAGVETQYF.

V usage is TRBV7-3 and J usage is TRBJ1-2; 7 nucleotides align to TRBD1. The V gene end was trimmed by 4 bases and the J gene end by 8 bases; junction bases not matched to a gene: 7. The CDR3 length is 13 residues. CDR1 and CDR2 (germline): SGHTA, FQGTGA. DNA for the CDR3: TGTGCCAGCAGCTCACGTCCGGGACAGGGCTACACCTTC. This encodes CASSSRPGQGYTF.

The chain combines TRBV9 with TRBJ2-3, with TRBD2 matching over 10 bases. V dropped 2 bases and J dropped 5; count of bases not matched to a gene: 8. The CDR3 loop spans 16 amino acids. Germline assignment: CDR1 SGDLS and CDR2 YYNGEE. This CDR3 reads CASSVKAGGPVDTQYF. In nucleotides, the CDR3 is TGTGCCAGCAGCGTTAAAGCGGGAGGGCCAGTAGATACGCAGTATTTT.

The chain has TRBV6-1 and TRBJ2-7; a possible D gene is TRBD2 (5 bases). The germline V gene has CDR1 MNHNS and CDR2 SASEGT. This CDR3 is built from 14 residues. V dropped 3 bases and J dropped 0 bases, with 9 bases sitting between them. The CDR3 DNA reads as TGTGCCAGCAGTGAGAGGGTCCTCTCCTACGAGCAGTACTTC. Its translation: CASSERVLSYEQYF.

The CDR3 nucleotides are TGTGCCAGCAGCCAAGCCCTAGGTCCAAACATTCAGTACTTC. Translating gives CASSQALGPNIQYF. The chain carries TRBV4-2 and TRBJ2-4, with unresolved D. Germline V CDR1 and CDR2: LGHNA, YNFKEQ. Trimming cost V 1 base and J 6 bases, with 10 bases left between them. The CDR3 is made up of 14 amino acids.

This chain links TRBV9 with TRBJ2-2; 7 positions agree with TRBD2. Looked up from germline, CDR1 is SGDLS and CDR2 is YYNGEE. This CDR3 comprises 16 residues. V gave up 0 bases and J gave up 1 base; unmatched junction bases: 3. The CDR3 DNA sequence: TGTGCCAGCAGCGTAGGGGGCGGGGGGAACACCGGGGAGCTGTTTTTT. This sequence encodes CASSVGGGGNTGELFF. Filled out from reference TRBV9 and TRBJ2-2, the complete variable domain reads DSGVTQTPKHLITATGQRVTLRCSPRSGDLSVYWYQQSLDQGLQFLIQYYNGEERAKGNILERFSAQQFPDLHSELNLSSLELGDSALYFCASSVGGGGNTGELFFGEGSRLTVL.

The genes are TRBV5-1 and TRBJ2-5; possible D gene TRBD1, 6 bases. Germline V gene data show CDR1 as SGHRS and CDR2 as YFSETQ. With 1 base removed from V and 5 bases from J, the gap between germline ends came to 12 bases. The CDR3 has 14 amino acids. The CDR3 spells CASSLSTGPETQYF. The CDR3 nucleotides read TGCGCCAGCAGCTTGTCAACAGGGCCCGAGACCCAGTACTTC.

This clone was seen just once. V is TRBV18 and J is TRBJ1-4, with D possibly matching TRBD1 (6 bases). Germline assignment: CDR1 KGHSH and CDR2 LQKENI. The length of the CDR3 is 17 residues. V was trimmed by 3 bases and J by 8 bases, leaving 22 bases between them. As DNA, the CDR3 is TGTGCCAGCTCACCGTCAACAGGGAAAACAGGGCGGGAAAAACTGTTTTTT. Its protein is CASSPSTGKTGREKLFF.

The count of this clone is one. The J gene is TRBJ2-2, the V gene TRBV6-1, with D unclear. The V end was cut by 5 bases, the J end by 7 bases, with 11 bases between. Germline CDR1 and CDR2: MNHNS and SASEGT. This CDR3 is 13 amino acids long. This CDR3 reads CASSQTQFGELFF. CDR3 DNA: TGTGCCAGCAGTCAAACACAGTTCGGGGAGCTGTTTTTT.

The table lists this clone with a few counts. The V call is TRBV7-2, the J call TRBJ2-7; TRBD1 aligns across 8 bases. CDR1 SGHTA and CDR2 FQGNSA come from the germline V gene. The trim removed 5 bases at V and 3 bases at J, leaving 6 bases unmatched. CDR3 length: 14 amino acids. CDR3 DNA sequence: TGTGCCAGCAGCGGAACCGGACAGGGCTACGAGCAGTACTTC. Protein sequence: CASSGTGQGYEQYF.

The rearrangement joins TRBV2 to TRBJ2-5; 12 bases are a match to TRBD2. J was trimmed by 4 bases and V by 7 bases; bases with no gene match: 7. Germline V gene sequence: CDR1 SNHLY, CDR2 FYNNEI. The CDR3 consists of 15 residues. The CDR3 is CASMLAGGPGETQYF. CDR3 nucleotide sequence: TGTGCCAGCATGCTAGCGGGGGGGCCGGGAGAGACCCAGTACTTC. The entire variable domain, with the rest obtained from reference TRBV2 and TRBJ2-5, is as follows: EPEVTQTPSHQVTQMGQEVILRCVPISNHLYFYWYRQILGQKVEFLVSFYNNEISEKSEIFDDQFSVERPDGSNFTLKIRSTKLEDSAMYFCASMLAGGPGETQYFGPGTRLLVL.

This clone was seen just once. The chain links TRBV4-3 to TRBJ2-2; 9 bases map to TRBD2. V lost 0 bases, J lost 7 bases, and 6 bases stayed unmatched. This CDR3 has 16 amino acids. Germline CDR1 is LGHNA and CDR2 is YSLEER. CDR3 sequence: CASSQDAGGGIGELFF. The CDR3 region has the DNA TGCGCCAGCAGCCAAGATGCGGGGGGGGGAATCGGGGAGCTGTTTTTT.